The 14 T cell receptor beta chains below were found in one sample sequenced in a study of early T cells in non-severe SARS-CoV-2 infection. TCRdb recomputed calls from the 5' RACE reads with MiXCR, one row per CDR3 protein. This table has 100,000 to 150,000 distinct CDR3 sequences, under 15% appearing once. Sequenced sample: whole blood. Receptor source: an adult who was a healthcare worker with PCR-confirmed SARS-CoV-2 infection or an uninfected control (not recorded which).

V gene TRBV5-1 combines with J gene TRBJ2-7, with D unresolved. Deletions cut 0 bases from V and 3 bases from J, with 10 bases between. The CDR3 is 14 residues long. The germline V gene has CDR1 SGHRS and CDR2 YFSETQ. CDR3 in amino acids: CASSLAPALYEQYF. The CDR3 DNA reads TGCGCCAGCAGCTTGGCCCCAGCTCTCTACGAGCAGTACTTC. The full variable domain, rest sourced from reference TRBV5-1 and TRBJ2-7, is KAGVTQTPRYLIKTRGQQVTLSCSPISGHRSVSWYQQTPGQGLQFLFEYFSETQRNKGNFPGRFSGRQFSNSRSEMNVSTLELGDSALYLCASSLAPALYEQYFGPGTRLTVT.

This clonotype was seen many times. The rearrangement uses TRBV10-2 and TRBJ2-3; 12 bases fit TRBD2. This CDR3 is 14 amino acids long. V lost 7 bases to trimming and J lost 3 bases; unmatched junction nucleotides: 2. Per the germline V gene, CDR1 is WSHSY and CDR2 is SAAADI. CDR3 sequence reads: CASTLAGGTDTQYF. The CDR3 DNA reads as TGCGCCAGCACCCTAGCGGGGGGGACAGATACGCAGTATTTT.

This clonotype came up many times. This chain joins TRBV7-3 and TRBJ2-2; no reliable D call. The CDR3 sequence is 13 residues long. Trimming pared 5 bases from V and 6 bases from J, leaving 10 bases between. The germline gives CDR1 SGHTA, CDR2 FQGTGA. For the CDR3, the DNA is TGTGCCAGCAGCGCAGCCCTCCCCGGGGAGCTGTTTTTT. Translation gives CASSAALPGELFF. Full variable domain (outside the CDR3, taken from reference TRBV7-3 and TRBJ2-2): GAGVSQTPSNKVTEKGKYVELRCDPISGHTALYWYRQSLGQGPEFLIYFQGTGAADDSGLPNDRFFAVRPEGSVSTLKIQRTERGDSAVYLCASSAALPGELFFGEGSRLTVL.

This clonotype was detected a few times. The CDR3 nucleotides are TGTGCCAGCAGCCACTGGACAGGGGAGAAGGAGCTGTTTTTT. Translating gives CASSHWTGEKELFF. The rearrangement links TRBV3-1 to TRBJ2-2, with 9 bases identical to TRBD1. V dropped 3 bases and J dropped 10; count of bases not matched to a gene: 6. CDR3 length: 14 residues. Germline V gene lookup returns CDR1 LGHDT and CDR2 YNNKEL (reference sequence).

This clonotype appeared a few times. The rearrangement uses TRBV3-1 and TRBJ2-1, with D possibly TRBD1 on 5 matching bases. Deletions cut 10 bases from V and 0 bases from J, with 13 bases between. Per germline, CDR1 LGHDT and CDR2 YNNKEL (reference sequence). The CDR3 length is 14 residues. CDR3 sequence: CATRTSGSYNEQFF. Written as DNA, the CDR3 is TGTGCCACCAGGACATCAGGCTCCTACAATGAGCAGTTCTTC.

This sequence joins TRBV7-3 and TRBJ2-6; TRBD1 aligns across 7 bases. The CDR3 is 17 residues long. Per germline, CDR1 SGHTA and CDR2 FQGTGA. Unmatched junction bases numbered 9, after V lost 5 bases and J lost 2 bases. The CDR3 protein is CASSQPRGWAGANVLTF. The CDR3, as DNA: TGTGCCAGCAGCCAGCCCAGGGGGTGGGCTGGGGCCAACGTCCTGACTTTC.

This clonotype came up many times. The chain employs TRBV20-1 and TRBJ1-2, with TRBD1 matching 10 bases. CDR1 is DFQATT and CDR2 is SNEGSKA in the germline V gene (reference sequence). The J segment lost 5 bases and the V segment lost 6 bases, leaving 12 bases of the junction unmatched. The CDR3 totals 15 residues. CDR3 in DNA: TGCAGTGCCCCGGCCGGGACAGGGGAGCGGTATGGCTACACCTTC. Its translation: CSAPAGTGERYGYTF.

The chain couples TRBV5-5 to TRBJ1-6; D ambiguous. V gave up 4 bases and J gave up 10 bases, with 12 bases separating them. Germline loops: CDR1 SGHKS, CDR2 YYEKEE (reference sequence). The CDR3 contains 13 residues. The CDR3 sequence: CASSTTGLSPLHF. The CDR3 DNA is TGTGCCAGCAGCACCACCGGGCTCTCACCCCTCCACTTT.

The chain joins TRBV5-1 to TRBJ2-1; the D gene is possibly TRBD2 (5 bases). Trimming cost V 0 bases and J 1 base, with 8 bases left between them. Germline V gene data show CDR1 as SGHRS and CDR2 as YFSETQ. The CDR3 sequence is 15 residues long. CDR3 coding DNA: TGCGCCAGCAGCTTGGTCGGGGAATCCTACAATGAGCAGTTCTTC. It translates to CASSLVGESYNEQFF.

This clonotype was detected a few times. CDR3 amino acids: CAGRNYGYTF. The DNA of the CDR3 is TGCGCCGGGCGGAACTATGGCTACACCTTC. The V gene is TRBV10-1, the J gene TRBJ1-2; D is undetermined. The germline CDR1 and CDR2 sequences are WNHNN and SYGVQD (reference sequence). The CDR3 spans 10 residues. V dropped 11 bases and J dropped 2 bases, with 6 bases sitting between them.

In its sample, this clonotype was seen a few times. The gene calls are TRBV29-1 and TRBJ2-1, with unresolved D. Germline V gene sequence: CDR1 SQVTM, CDR2 ANQGSEA. Trimming removed 2 bases from V and 6 bases from J, with 5 bases in between. The CDR3 has 11 residues. CDR3 nucleotides: TGCAGCGTTGAACCCTTCAATGAGCAGTTCTTC. It specifies CSVEPFNEQFF.

The chain has TRBV27 and TRBJ1-1, with TRBD1 matching over 12 bases. The CDR3 is 16 amino acids. Germline V gene sequence: CDR1 MNHEY, CDR2 SMNVEV (reference sequence). With V trimmed by 5 bases and J by 1 base, 5 bases remained unmatched. The CDR3 nucleotides read TGTGCCAGCAGTAGAGGGACAGGGGGCTGGAACACTGAAGCTTTCTTT. It yields the protein CASSRGTGGWNTEAFF.

This clonotype was seen more than once but under ten times. The chain has TRBV2 and TRBJ1-1, with a tentative D call TRBD1 (5 bases). V was shortened by 6 bases and J by 1 base, with 12 bases between the two germline ends. Germline V CDR1 and CDR2: SNHLY, FYNNEI. The CDR3 is 14 residues long. The CDR3 region has the DNA TGTGCCAGCAGAGGGGACGGTGAGAACACTGAAGCTTTCTTT. It is translated as CASRGDGENTEAFF.

The chain employs TRBV27 and TRBJ2-1; 13 bases are shared with TRBD2. Germline CDR1 MNHEY, CDR2 SMNVEV (reference sequence). The trim removed 5 bases at V and 5 bases at J, leaving 3 bases unmatched. This CDR3 is built from 15 residues. CDR3 residues: CASSLGTSGNNEQFF. The CDR3 DNA follows: TGTGCCAGCAGTCTGGGGACTAGCGGGAACAATGAGCAGTTCTTC.